This T cell receptor beta chain was documented in a study of CD8 T cells in Susac syndrome. After removal of 7 bases from V and 5 bases from J, the junction contained 3 bases not matched to a gene. CDR3 length equals 13 residues. Germline assignment: CDR1 SQVTM and CDR2 ANQGSEA. Random hexamers were used to reverse transcribe the RNA input (0.5 to 1 ug). The CDR3 of TCR beta was amplified by immunoSEQ multiplex PCR across 54 Vbeta and 13 Jbeta. TCRdb itself ran the immunoSEQ multiplex PCR reads through MiXCR, one entry per CDR3 protein. The table has roughly 89,000 distinct CDR3 sequences, roughly 95% seen once.

Sequencing input: CD8+ T cells from PBMCs. The clonotype originates from a human donor with Susac syndrome. This chain joins TRBV29-1 and TRBJ2-2; TRBD1 aligns across 11 bases. CDR3 protein: CSGGDRGTGELFF. The CDR3 DNA follows: TGCAGCGGGGGGGACAGGGGGACCGGGGAGCTGTTTTTT.